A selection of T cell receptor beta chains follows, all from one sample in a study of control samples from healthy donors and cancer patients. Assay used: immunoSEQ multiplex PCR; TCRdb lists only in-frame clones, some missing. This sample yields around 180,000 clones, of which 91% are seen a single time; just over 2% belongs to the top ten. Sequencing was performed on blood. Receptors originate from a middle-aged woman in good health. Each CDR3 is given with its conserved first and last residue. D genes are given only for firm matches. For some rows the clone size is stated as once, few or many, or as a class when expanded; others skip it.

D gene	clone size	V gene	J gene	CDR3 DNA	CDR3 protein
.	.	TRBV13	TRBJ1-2	TGTGCCAGCAGCTTAACCGCCTATGGCTACACCTTC	CASSLTAYGYTF
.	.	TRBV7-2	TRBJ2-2	TGTGCCAGCAGCTTATTCGGGGCGAAGAACGGGGAGCTGTTTTTT	CASSLFGAKNGELFF
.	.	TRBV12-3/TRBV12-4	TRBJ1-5	TGTGCCAGCAGTAGGCTTAGCAATCAGCCCCAGCATTTT	CASSRLSNQPQHF
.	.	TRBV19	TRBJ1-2	TGTGTCAGTGCCGGGGGGCGCCGGGGAGGCTACACCTTC	CVSAGGRRGGYTF
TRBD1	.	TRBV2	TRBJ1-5	TGTGCCAGCAGCCTCTCGGGGACAGAGTATAGCAATCAGCCCCAGCATTTT	CASSLSGTEYSNQPQHF
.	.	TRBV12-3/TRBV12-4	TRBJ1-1	TGTGCCAGCACCAAAGGGATGAACACTGAAGCTTTCTTT	CASTKGMNTEAFF
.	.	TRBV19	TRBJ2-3	TGTGCCAGTAGTATAGATCTGACAGGAAGGCGCACAGATACGCAGTATTTT	CASSIDLTGRRTDTQYF
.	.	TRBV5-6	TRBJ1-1	TGTGCCAGCAGCTTGGGTGGCAGTTGCTTCTTT	CASSLGGSCFF
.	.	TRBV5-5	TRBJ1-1	TGTGCCAGCAGCCGAACGGGGGGGGGCACTGAAGCTTTCTTT	CASSRTGGGTEAFF
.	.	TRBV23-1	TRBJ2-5	TGCGCCAGCAGTCAATCCTGTGTAGGGGAGGAGACCCAGTACTTC	CASSQSCVGEETQYF
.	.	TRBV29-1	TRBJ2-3	TGCAGCGTTGGAGGAGGTGCAGATACGCAGTATTTT	CSVGGGADTQYF
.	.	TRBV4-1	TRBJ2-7	TGCGCCAGCAGCCAAGTCGGGGGGCAGGGCAGCGAGCAGTACTTC	CASSQVGGQGSEQYF
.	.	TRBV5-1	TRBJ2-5	TGCGCCAGCAGCTTGTTGGGGCAGGGAGAGACCCAGTACTTC	CASSLLGQGETQYF
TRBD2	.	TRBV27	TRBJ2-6	TGTGCCAGCAGTCTCCTAGGACTAGCGGGGGGGCCCCTGGCCAACGTCCTGACTTTC	CASSLLGLAGGPLANVLTF
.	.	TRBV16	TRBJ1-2	TGTGCCAGCAGCCCCTCCACCATCTATGGCTACACCTTC	CASSPSTIYGYTF
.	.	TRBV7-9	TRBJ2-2	TGTGCCAGCAGCTTAGCTGGGGAGCTGTTTTTT	CASSLAGELFF
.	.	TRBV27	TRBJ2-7	TGTGCCAGCAGTCCATCCAGGGGGGGGGCGTCATACGAGCAGTACTTC	CASSPSRGGASYEQYF
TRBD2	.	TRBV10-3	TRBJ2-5	TGTGCCATCAGTGGGGCTAGCGGGGGACAAGAGACCCAGTACTTC	CAISGASGGQETQYF
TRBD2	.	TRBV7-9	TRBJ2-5	TGTGCCAGCAGCTCCGGGGGGTGGGACGGGACCCAGTACTTC	CASSSGGWDGTQYF
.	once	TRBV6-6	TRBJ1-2	TGTGCCAGCAGGAACAGTTATGGCTACACCTTC	CASRNSYGYTF
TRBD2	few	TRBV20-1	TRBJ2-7	TGCAGATGGGGAGGGGAGCAGTACTTC	CRWGGEQYF
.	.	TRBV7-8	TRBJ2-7	TGTGCCAGCAGCGGGGCAGGGCCCAACTACGAGCAGTACTTC	CASSGAGPNYEQYF
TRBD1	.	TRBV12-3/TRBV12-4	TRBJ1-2	TGTGCCAGCCGGAAGGGACAGGCCTATGGCTACACCTTC	CASRKGQAYGYTF
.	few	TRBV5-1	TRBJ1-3	TGCGCCAGCAGCTTCAACGCAGGGATCTCTGGAAACACCATATATTTT	CASSFNAGISGNTIYF
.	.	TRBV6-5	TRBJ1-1	TGTGCCTCCCGCCGGGGAGAGAACACTGAAGCTTTCTTT	CASRRGENTEAFF
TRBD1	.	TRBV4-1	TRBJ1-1	TGCGCCAGCAGCCGGGGGACAGGGGGCATGACTGAAGCTTTCTTT	CASSRGTGGMTEAFF
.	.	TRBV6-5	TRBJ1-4	TGTGCCAGCAGTTACTCTTGGGGGAGTAAAAATGAAAAACTGTTTTTT	CASSYSWGSKNEKLFF
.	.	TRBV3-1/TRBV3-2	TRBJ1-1	TGTGCCAGCAGCCAAGATAGAGGACTAGCCCGATATCGGGCTTTCTTT	CASSQDRGLARYRAFF
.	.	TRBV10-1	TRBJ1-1	TGCGCCAGCAGCCGGAACACTGAAGCTTTCTTT	CASSRNTEAFF
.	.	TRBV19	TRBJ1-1	TGTGCCACCCGGAAGGGTGGCCCGAACACTGAAGCTTTCTTT	CATRKGGPNTEAFF
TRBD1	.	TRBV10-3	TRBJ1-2	TGTGCCACCTTTGAATTCCGGGACAGGGGGCGTTATGGCTACACCTTC	CATFEFRDRGRYGYTF
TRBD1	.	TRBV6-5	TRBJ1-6	TGTGCCAGCAGATCGACAGGGATTCATTCACCCCTCCACTTT	CASRSTGIHSPLHF
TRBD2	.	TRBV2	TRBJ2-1	TGTGCCAGCAGCCCACTAGCGGGGGGTATCAATGAGCAGTTCTTC	CASSPLAGGINEQFF
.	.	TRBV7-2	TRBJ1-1	TGTGCCAGCAGCTTTATGAGCACCTTACCAATGAACACTGAAGCTTTCTTT	CASSFMSTLPMNTEAFF
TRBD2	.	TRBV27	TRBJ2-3	TGTGCCAGCAATCTAACCCCCAGTGGGCTAGCGGGGGGCTCAGGGGCAGATACGCAGTATTTT	CASNLTPSGLAGGSGADTQYF
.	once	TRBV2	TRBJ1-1	TGTGCCAGCCTCGAGTCATTCCTACACACTGAAGCTTTCTTT	CASLESFLHTEAFF
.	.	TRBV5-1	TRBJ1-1	TGCGCCAGCAGCCCCGGGGGAGGGGTAGGCACTGAAGCTTTCTTT	CASSPGGGVGTEAFF
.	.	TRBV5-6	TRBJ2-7	TGTGCCAGCAGCTCGGGACACCAGAAGTACTTC	CASSSGHQKYF
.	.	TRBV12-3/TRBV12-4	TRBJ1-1	TGTGCCAGCAGTTTTCTAGGCGGCACTGAAGCTTTCTTT	CASSFLGGTEAFF
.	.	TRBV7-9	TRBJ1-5	TGTGCCAGCAGTTCGGCGGCGGCAGGAGATCAGCCCCAGCATTTT	CASSSAAAGDQPQHF